Below, 24 T cell receptor beta chains from the same sample are listed, as sequenced in a study of shared clonotypes between healthy human individuals. The data were produced by immunoSEQ multiplex PCR, yet TCRdb's version contains in-frame clones alone and is incomplete. The sample carries some 2 million clones, just under 95% recorded once. Positively selected for CCR7, the CD45RO-negative cells used as naive CD8 cells excluded terminally differentiated effector memory CD45RA+ cells. Sample: naive CD8+ T cells sorted from blood. These receptors were taken from a man between 18 and 29 years old in good health.

The CDR3 protein is CASSVPSGGALDTQYF. CDR3 bases: TGTGCCAGCAGCGTCCCTAGCGGGGGGGCCCTAGATACGCAGTATTTT. V usage is TRBV9 and J usage is TRBJ2-3, with 12 bases that match TRBD2. Unmatched junction bases numbered 6, after V lost 2 bases and J lost 5 bases. The length of the CDR3 is 16 residues. The germline gives CDR1 SGDLS, CDR2 YYNGEE.

CDR3 nucleotides: TGTGCCAGCAGCTTCCGACAGGGGGCTTGGACTGAAGCTTTCTTT. The encoded protein is CASSFRQGAWTEAFF. The V gene is TRBV11-2, the J gene TRBJ1-1; 10 nucleotides agree with TRBD1. Losses at the gene ends were 3 bases for V and 5 bases for J; bases not matched to a gene: 6. The CDR3 contains 15 residues. CDR1 is SGHAT and CDR2 is FQNNGV in the germline V gene. Combining the CDR3 with reference TRBV11-2 and TRBJ1-1 gives the whole variable domain EAGVAQSPRYKIIEKRQSVAFWCNPISGHATLYWYQQILGQGPKLLIQFQNNGVVDDSQLPKDRFSAERLKGVDSTLKIQPAKLEDSAVYLCASSFRQGAWTEAFFGQGTRLTVV.

Details on this clone: Additional DNA sequences in this sample encode the identical CDR3. The chain has TRBV30 and TRBJ2-7; D unresolved. Trimming removed 3 bases from V and 4 bases from J, with 10 bases in between. The CDR3 runs to 12 residues. The V gene's germline CDR1 is GTSNPN and CDR2 SVGIG (reference sequence). CDR3 nucleotides: TGTGCCTGGAGCGAGGACCGTTACGAGCAGTACTTC. It codes for CAWSEDRYEQYF.

J is TRBJ2-3 and V is TRBV5-1, with 9 bases matching TRBD2. Germline V gene sequence: CDR1 SGHRS, CDR2 YFSETQ. The CDR3 has 16 amino acids. Unmatched junction bases numbered 9, after V lost 5 bases and J lost 2 bases. The CDR3 sequence is CASRPSGTSPTDTQYF. The CDR3, as DNA: TGCGCCAGCAGGCCAAGCGGGACTAGCCCCACAGATACGCAGTATTTT.

The gene calls are TRBV13 and TRBJ2-1; no clear D gene. The germline gives CDR1 PRHDT, CDR2 FYEKMQ (reference sequence). The V gene lost 5 bases and the J gene lost 0 bases, with 11 bases spanning the gap. This CDR3 has 15 amino acids. In nucleotides, the CDR3 is TGTGCCAGCAGCCCTATCCTTAGCTCCTACAATGAGCAGTTCTTC. It encodes CASSPILSSYNEQFF. Full variable domain (remainder filled in from reference TRBV13 and TRBJ2-1): AAGVIQSPRHLIKEKRETATLKCYPIPRHDTVYWYQQGPGQDPQFLISFYEKMQSDKGSIPDRFSAQQFSDYHSELNMSSLELGDSALYFCASSPILSSYNEQFFGPGTRLTVL.

In the case of this clone: This sample also contains other DNA sequences that code for the same CDR3. The chain carries TRBV7-9 and TRBJ2-5; D not resolved. The CDR3 has 12 amino acids. Between the trimmed V and J ends, which lost 1 base and 4 bases, there was a span of 4 bases. Germline V gives CDR1 SEHNR, CDR2 FQNEAQ (reference sequence). The CDR3 DNA reads as TGTGCCAGCAGCTTAGGCCGAGAGACCCAGTACTTC. Translated: CASSLGRETQYF.

The gene calls are TRBV27 and TRBJ2-1; 10 bases are a match to TRBD2. Losses at the gene ends were 6 bases for V and 8 bases for J; bases not matched to a gene: 10. Germline CDR1 is MNHEY and CDR2 is SMNVEV (reference sequence). The CDR3 consists of 15 residues. CDR3 nucleotides: TGTGCCAGCAGGCAACCGGGACTAGCGTCGGATGAGCAGTTCTTC. Its translation: CASRQPGLASDEQFF.

The chain links TRBV4-3 to TRBJ2-5; weak D call: TRBD2 (5 bases). Germline V lookup: CDR1 LGHNA, CDR2 YSLEER. There are 17 residues in the CDR3. With 0 bases removed from V and 1 base from J, the gap between germline ends came to 15 bases. The CDR3 coding sequence is TGCGCCAGCAGCCAAGATCCGGCGGAGGCGGCCCAAGAGACCCAGTACTTC. Translation: CASSQDPAEAAQETQYF.

The V and J genes are TRBV27 and TRBJ2-5; D might be TRBD1 (5 bases). Trimming removed 4 bases at V and 4 bases at J, with 13 bases between. Per germline, CDR1 MNHEY and CDR2 SMNVEV (reference sequence). The CDR3 is 14 amino acids. The CDR3 bases are TGTGCCAGCAGTTCCTCCGCAGGGCGAGAGACCCAGTACTTC. Amino acids: CASSSSAGRETQYF.

J is TRBJ1-1 and V is TRBV9, with 9 bases fitting TRBD1. Looked up from germline, CDR1 is SGDLS and CDR2 is YYNGEE. J was trimmed by 10 bases and V by 0 bases; bases with no gene match: 4. The CDR3 has 13 amino acids. This CDR3 reads CASSVGGTGRAFF. The CDR3 bases are TGTGCCAGCAGCGTAGGCGGGACAGGGAGAGCTTTCTTT.

With regard to this clone: Other DNA sequences in the same sample also yield this CDR3. The chain recombines TRBV27 with TRBJ2-1; 9 bases line up with TRBD1. The CDR3 loop spans 15 amino acids. CDR1 MNHEY and CDR2 SMNVEV come from the germline V gene (reference sequence). V was pared by 4 bases and J by 2 bases, with 3 bases of the junction left unmatched. The CDR3 is CASSSGTGTYNEQFF. The CDR3 bases are TGTGCCAGCAGTTCGGGGACAGGGACCTACAATGAGCAGTTCTTC.

The V call is TRBV7-2, the J call TRBJ2-5, with 7 bases fitting TRBD2. This CDR3 region has 14 residues. Germline values: CDR1 SGHTA, CDR2 FQGNSA. With 5 bases clipped from V and 3 bases from J, the junction kept 6 bases outside the gene matches. The CDR3 nucleotides read TGTGCCAGCAGCCCTTTCCGGGGGGAAGAGACCCAGTACTTC. This gives the protein CASSPFRGEETQYF.

The CDR3 region is CASSSPPGGIYEQYF. In nucleotides, the CDR3 is TGTGCCAGCAGCTCGCCGCCGGGGGGGATTTACGAGCAGTACTTC. J is TRBJ2-7 and V is TRBV11-2, with 8 bases identical to TRBD2. Trimming at V came to 4 bases and at J to 4 bases, leaving 9 bases not matched to a gene. The germline V gene has CDR1 SGHAT and CDR2 FQNNGV. The CDR3 totals 15 residues.

V usage is TRBV27 and J usage is TRBJ2-7, with D possibly being TRBD1 (6 bases). CDR1 MNHEY and CDR2 SMNVEV come from the germline V gene (reference sequence). The CDR3 loop spans 14 amino acids. Trimming took 0 bases from V and 7 from J, leaving 13 bases between them. The DNA of the CDR3 is TGTGCCAGCAGTTTATCGAACCCAGGACAGGAGCAGTACTTC. Protein: CASSLSNPGQEQYF.

The chain carries TRBV10-3 and TRBJ2-1; maybe TRBD1 (5 bases). V was pared by 5 bases and J by 6 bases, with 11 bases between. The CDR3 totals 13 residues. The germline CDR1 and CDR2 sequences are ENHRY and SYGVKD. The CDR3 DNA follows: TGTGCCATCAGTATGACAGAGACCAATGAGCAGTTCTTC. Residues: CAISMTETNEQFF.

V usage is TRBV7-8 and J usage is TRBJ2-2; no clear D gene. V lost 1 base, J lost 7 bases, and 10 bases lay in between. CDR1 is SGHVS and CDR2 is FQNEAQ in the germline V gene. The CDR3 is 14 amino acids. The CDR3 region has the DNA TGTGCCAGCAGCTTAGTTCAGACCTACGGGGAGCTGTTTTTT. Its protein is CASSLVQTYGELFF.

This clone was seen only a few times. The genes are TRBV28 and TRBJ1-1; D might be TRBD1 (6 bases). Deletions cut 2 bases from V and 3 bases from J, with 22 bases between. This CDR3 comprises 18 residues. Per germline, CDR1 MDHEN and CDR2 SYDVKM. The CDR3 DNA reads TGTGCCAGCAGTTTAAATCCCCGACAGGCCCCGCGGGACACTGAAGCTTTCTTT. Translating gives CASSLNPRQAPRDTEAFF. Full variable domain (rest looked up from reference TRBV28 and TRBJ1-1): DVKVTQSSRYLVKRTGEKVFLECVQDMDHENMFWYRQDPGLGLRLIYFSYDVKMKEKGDIPEGYSVSREKKERFSLILESASTNQTSMYLCASSLNPRQAPRDTEAFFGQGTRLTVV.

V is TRBV27 and J is TRBJ2-5; D perhaps matches TRBD1 (6 bases). The CDR3 sequence is 15 residues long. In germline, CDR1 is MNHEY, CDR2 SMNVEV (reference sequence). V shed 6 bases and J shed 0 bases, with 14 bases lying between them. The DNA for the CDR3 is TGTGCCAGCAGAACAGGGTCATTTTACCAAGAGACCCAGTACTTC. Its translation is CASRTGSFYQETQYF.

J is TRBJ2-3 and V is TRBV30; D unclear. With 4 bases removed from V and 0 bases from J, the gap between germline ends came to 14 bases. The CDR3 covers 15 residues. Germline V CDR1 and CDR2: GTSNPN, SVGIG (reference sequence). The CDR3 loop reads CAWTEGYTSTDTQYF. As DNA, the CDR3 is TGTGCCTGGACTGAAGGGTACACTAGCACAGATACGCAGTATTTT.

The chain uses TRBV5-4 and TRBJ2-1; TRBD2 matches 15 bases. Unmatched junction bases numbered 4, after V lost 2 bases and J lost 7 bases. The CDR3 contains 16 residues. Germline CDR1 SGHNT, CDR2 YYREEE (reference sequence). The CDR3 loop reads CASSFWTSGGGNEQFF. The CDR3 DNA reads TGTGCCAGCAGCTTCTGGACTAGCGGGGGGGGAAATGAGCAGTTCTTC. The full variable domain, its missing parts supplied by reference TRBV5-4 and TRBJ2-1, is ETGVTQSPTHLIKTRGQQVTLRCSSQSGHNTVSWYQQALGQGPQFIFQYYREEENGRGNFPPRFSGLQFPNYSSELNVNALELDDSALYLCASSFWTSGGGNEQFFGPGTRLTVL.

About this clone: This sample also contains other DNA sequences that code for the same CDR3. The chain is built from TRBV7-9 and TRBJ2-5; 10 nucleotides agree with TRBD1. The length of the CDR3 is 15 residues. Germline V gene data show CDR1 as SEHNR and CDR2 as FQNEAQ (reference sequence). The V and J ends lost 4 bases and 4 bases, in that order; junction bases with no gene match: 6. CDR3: CASSSWTGGLETQYF. DNA for the CDR3: TGTGCCAGCAGCTCCTGGACAGGGGGTTTAGAGACCCAGTACTTC.

The rearrangement uses TRBV6-6 and TRBJ2-2, with 7 bases fitting TRBD2. The V segment lost 8 bases and the J segment 3 bases; nucleotides outside the gene matches: 9. Germline-derived CDR1 and CDR2 are MNHNY and SVGAGI (reference sequence). The CDR3 covers 15 residues. CDR3 in amino acids: CASEIGGRDTGELFF. The CDR3 nucleotides are TGTGCCAGCGAAATTGGAGGGAGGGACACCGGGGAGCTGTTTTTT.

The rearrangement joins TRBV30 to TRBJ1-3, with D tentatively TRBD1 (6 bases). This CDR3 has 16 amino acids. The V gene's germline CDR1 is GTSNPN and CDR2 SVGIG (reference sequence). Trimming shortened V by 1 base and J by 0 bases, and 13 bases separated the two germline ends. CDR3 loop: CAWSEDSLSSGNTIYF. The CDR3 nucleotides read TGTGCCTGGAGTGAGGACAGTCTCAGCTCTGGAAACACCATATATTTT.

The chain has TRBV10-1 and TRBJ1-1; D is uncertain. CDR1 and CDR2 (germline): WNHNN, SYGVQD (reference sequence). Trimming took 3 bases from V and 4 from J, leaving 9 bases between them. The CDR3 has 13 residues. In DNA, the CDR3 is TGCGCCAGCAGTGATTTGAGGACCACTGAAGCTTTCTTT. Amino acid sequence: CASSDLRTTEAFF.